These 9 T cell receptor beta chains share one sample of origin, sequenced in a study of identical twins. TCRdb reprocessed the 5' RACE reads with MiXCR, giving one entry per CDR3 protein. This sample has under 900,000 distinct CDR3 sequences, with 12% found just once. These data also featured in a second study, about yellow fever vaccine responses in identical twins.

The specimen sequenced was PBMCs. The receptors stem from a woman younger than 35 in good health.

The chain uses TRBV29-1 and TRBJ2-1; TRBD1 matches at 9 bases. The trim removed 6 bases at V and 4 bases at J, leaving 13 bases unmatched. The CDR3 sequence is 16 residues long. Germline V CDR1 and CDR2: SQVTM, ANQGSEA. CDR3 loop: CSVEGTGQGIYNEQFF. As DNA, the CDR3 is TGCAGCGTGGAGGGGACGGGACAGGGAATTTACAATGAGCAGTTCTTC.

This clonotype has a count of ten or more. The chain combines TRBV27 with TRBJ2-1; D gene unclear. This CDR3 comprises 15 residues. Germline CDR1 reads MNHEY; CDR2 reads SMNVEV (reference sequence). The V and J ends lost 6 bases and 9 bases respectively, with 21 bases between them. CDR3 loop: CASSFSFRAVGEQFF. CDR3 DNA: TGTGCCAGCAGCTTCTCCTTCCGAGCAGTCGGTGAGCAGTTCTTC.

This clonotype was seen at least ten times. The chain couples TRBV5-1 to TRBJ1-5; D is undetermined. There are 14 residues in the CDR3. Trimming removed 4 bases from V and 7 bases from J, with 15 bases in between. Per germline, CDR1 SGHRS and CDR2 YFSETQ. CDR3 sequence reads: CASSLDGEWQPQHF. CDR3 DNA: TGCGCCAGCAGCCTAGACGGGGAGTGGCAGCCCCAGCATTTT.

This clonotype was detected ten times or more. Here the CDR3 DNA reads TGTGCCAGCAGTCCCATTATAGGCAACAATGAGCAGTTCTTC. As protein: CASSPIIGNNEQFF. V gene TRBV12-3 or TRBV12-4 combines with J gene TRBJ2-1; D gene ambiguous. This CDR3 region has 14 residues. Trimming shortened V by 5 bases and J by 5 bases, and 13 bases separated the two germline ends.

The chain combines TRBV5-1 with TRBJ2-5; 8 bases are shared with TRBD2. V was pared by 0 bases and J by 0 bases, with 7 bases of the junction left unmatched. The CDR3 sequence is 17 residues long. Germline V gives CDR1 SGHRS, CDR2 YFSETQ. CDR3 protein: CASSLDGGVTYQETQYF. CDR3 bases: TGCGCCAGCAGCTTGGACGGGGGGGTGACGTACCAAGAGACCCAGTACTTC.

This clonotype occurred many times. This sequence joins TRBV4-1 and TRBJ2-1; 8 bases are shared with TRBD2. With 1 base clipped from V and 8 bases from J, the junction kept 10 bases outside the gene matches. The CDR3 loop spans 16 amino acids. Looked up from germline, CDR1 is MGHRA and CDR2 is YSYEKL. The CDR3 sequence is CASSQVGAGGADEQFF. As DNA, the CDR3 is TGCGCCAGCAGCCAAGTTGGTGCCGGGGGGGCGGATGAGCAGTTCTTC.

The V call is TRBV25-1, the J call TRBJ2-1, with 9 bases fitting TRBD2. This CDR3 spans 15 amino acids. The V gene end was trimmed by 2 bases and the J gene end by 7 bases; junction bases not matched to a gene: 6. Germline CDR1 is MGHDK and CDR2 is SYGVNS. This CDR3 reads CASSEVSSGTNEQFF. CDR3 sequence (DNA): TGTGCCAGCAGTGAAGTCTCTAGCGGGACAAATGAGCAGTTCTTC.

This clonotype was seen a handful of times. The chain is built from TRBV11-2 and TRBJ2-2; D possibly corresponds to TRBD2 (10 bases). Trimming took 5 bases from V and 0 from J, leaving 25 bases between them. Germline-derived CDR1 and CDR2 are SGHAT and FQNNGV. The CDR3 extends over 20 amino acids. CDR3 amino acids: CASSPGTGSSGGPNTGELFF. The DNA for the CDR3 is TGTGCCAGCAGCCCTGGGACAGGGTCTAGCGGGGGACCGAACACCGGGGAGCTGTTTTTT.

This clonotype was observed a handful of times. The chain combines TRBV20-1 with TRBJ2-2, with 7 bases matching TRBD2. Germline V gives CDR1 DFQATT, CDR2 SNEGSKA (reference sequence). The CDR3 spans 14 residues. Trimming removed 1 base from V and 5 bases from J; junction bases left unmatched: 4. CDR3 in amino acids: CSARAREGTGELFF. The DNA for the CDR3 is TGCAGTGCTAGAGCGAGGGAGGGAACCGGGGAGCTGTTTTTT.